The 10 T cell receptor beta chains in this list originate from one sample, sequenced in a study of CD8+CD57+ T cells in acquired aplastic anemia. Genomic DNA, serving as template, underwent TCR beta VDJ and CDR3 profiling. One entry per CDR3 protein results from TCRdb running MiXCR on the reads. There are about 190,000 distinct CDR3 sequences in the sample; about half occur only once, and 15% to 20% lies in the top ten. The sequenced sample consisted of sorted CD4+, CD8+, or CD8+CD57+ T cells (not recorded which) from PBMCs. The receptors here all came from a human donor in good health, serving as a control.

This clonotype was observed once. The rearrangement links TRBV9 to TRBJ2-7, with 9 nucleotides matching TRBD2. This CDR3 is built from 15 residues. Trimming at V came to 4 bases and at J to 0 bases, leaving 5 bases not matched to a gene. Germline V gives CDR1 SGDLS, CDR2 YYNGEE. The CDR3 bases are TGTGCCAGCAGCCTCGATAGCGGGAGCTCCTACGAGCAGTACTTC. Protein sequence: CASSLDSGSSYEQYF.

This clonotype showed up many times. This chain links TRBV4-2 with TRBJ1-1; D unclear. The germline CDR1 and CDR2 sequences are LGHNA and YNFKEQ. Trimming took 5 bases from V and 6 from J, leaving 10 bases between them. The CDR3 is 12 residues long. CDR3 region: CASSGQTPEAFF. CDR3 bases: TGTGCCAGCAGCGGGCAGACCCCTGAAGCTTTCTTT.

V usage is TRBV7-9 and J usage is TRBJ2-1, with D hard to call. CDR1 is SEHNR and CDR2 is FQNEAQ in the germline V gene (reference sequence). Trimming cost V 2 bases and J 2 bases, with 16 bases left between them. The CDR3 has 17 amino acids. CDR3 bases: TGTGCCAGCAGCTTAAGATCTGCCAGGCTCACCTACAATGAGCAGTTCTTC. This sequence encodes CASSLRSARLTYNEQFF. The entire variable domain, with the rest obtained from reference TRBV7-9 and TRBJ2-1, is as follows: DTGVSQNPRHKITKRGQNVTFRCDPISEHNRLYWYRQTLGQGPEFLTYFQNEAQLEKSRLLSDRFSAERPKGSFSTLEIQRTEQGDSAMYLCASSLRSARLTYNEQFFGPGTRLTVL.

Details on this clonotype: This may come from a read error, since a much larger clone is one base off. The CDR3 sequence is CATSGTGVSYEQYF. CDR3 in DNA: TGTGCCACCAGTGGGACAGGGGTCTCCTACGAGCAGTACTTC. This chain links TRBV24-1 with TRBJ2-7, with TRBD1 matching over 9 bases. Trimming removed 5 bases from V and 0 bases from J; junction bases left unmatched: 1. The CDR3 is 14 residues long. Germline CDR1 reads KGHDR; CDR2 reads SFDVKD.

This clonotype showed up just once. V and J are TRBV7-2 and TRBJ1-5; no clear D gene. Germline V CDR1 and CDR2: SGHTA, FQGNSA. The ends were cut back, 3 bases at V and 3 bases at J, with 9 bases in the middle. The CDR3 length is 14 residues. CDR3 in DNA: TGTGCCAGCAGCTTTAACGGACCCAATCAGCCCCAGCATTTT. As protein: CASSFNGPNQPQHF.

In its sample, this clonotype was seen many times. The chain joins TRBV11-2 to TRBJ1-2; tentative D call: TRBD1 (5 bases). Germline V gene lookup returns CDR1 SGHAT and CDR2 FQNNGV. The germline V and J ends were trimmed by 5 bases and 4 bases, with 14 bases remaining between them. CDR3 size: 14 residues. CDR3 amino acids: CASSPHSGGYGYTF. The CDR3, as DNA: TGTGCCAGCAGCCCGCACTCGGGGGGCTATGGCTACACCTTC. The full variable domain, its missing parts supplied by reference TRBV11-2 and TRBJ1-2, is EAGVAQSPRYKIIEKRQSVAFWCNPISGHATLYWYQQILGQGPKLLIQFQNNGVVDDSQLPKDRFSAERLKGVDSTLKIQPAKLEDSAVYLCASSPHSGGYGYTFGSGTRLTVV.

A single count supports this clonotype. CDR3 loop: CSARGAPGSGNYGYTF. The CDR3 coding sequence is TGCAGTGCTAGAGGAGCGCCAGGGAGTGGAAACTATGGCTACACCTTC. The chain joins TRBV20-1 to TRBJ1-2; a possible D gene is TRBD1 (5 bases). The CDR3 sequence is 16 residues long. Germline CDR1 DFQATT, CDR2 SNEGSKA (reference sequence). V was clipped by 1 base and J by 2 bases, with 17 bases between them.

CDR3 sequence reads: CASIGGSGGGHTF. CDR3 DNA: TGTGCCAGCATAGGAGGGAGTGGAGGGGGCCACACCTTC. V and J are TRBV2 and TRBJ1-2; 7 bases agree with TRBD1. This CDR3 has 13 residues. Trimming removed 7 bases from V and 12 bases from J; junction bases left unmatched: 14. Germline V CDR1 and CDR2: SNHLY, FYNNEI.

CDR3 sequence (DNA): TGCGCCAGCAGCCCGACACTAACTAAAAGCTACACCTTC. Its protein product is CASSPTLTKSYTF. This chain joins TRBV5-1 and TRBJ1-2; D is unresolved. The V end lost 4 bases, the J end lost 9 bases, and 16 bases lay between the germline ends. The CDR3 extends over 13 amino acids. Per the germline V gene, CDR1 is SGHRS and CDR2 is YFSETQ.

The chain uses TRBV7-9 and TRBJ1-2; D not certain. The CDR3 extends over 11 amino acids. From germline, CDR1 is SEHNR and CDR2 FQNEAQ (reference sequence). Trimming took 5 bases from V and 7 from J, leaving 8 bases between them. DNA of the CDR3: TGTGCCAGCAGCAAGGCATTTGGCTACACCTTC. Translation: CASSKAFGYTF.